This TCR beta chain was documented in a study of blood T cell repertoires in COVID-19 (dated by TCRdb to the early 2020s). Background for the entire study: Samples covering the acute and convalescent phases of COVID-19 were provided by collaborators in the United States, Italy and Spain. The material from the prospective study consisted of cDNA or gDNA derived from T cells, B-cell-depleted T cells, or PBMCs. Subjects who had been exposed to COVID-19, were actively infected with it, or had recovered from it provided the deeply sampled blood TCRbeta repertoires that made up the dataset. A freely available public database, intended as a resource for researchers studying the immune response to SARS-CoV-2, is where the repertoires were released. Samples were obtained from the ongoing ImmuneRACE study (first 160 participants) and from approximately 1,200 subjects provided by 6 global collaborators. The sample metadata nearly always contained a de-identified subject ID, COVID-19 status, age in years and sex. Where HLA class I and class II types were available, the types were taken from metadata supplied by the sample provider, not from assay-based typing. What the work shows at the level of the full study, not this receptor alone: The amount of clinical and demographic metadata varied by source and participant and was provided uncurated.

The immunoSEQ Assay, a bias-controlled multiplex PCR, was used to amplify TCRbeta CDR3 regions from genomic DNA. In the source study's methods: Within the assay, amplification of reference gene primers was used to estimate how many nucleated cells each sample contained. Sequence reads were collapsed and filtered to measure the absolute abundance of every unique TCRbeta CDR3 rearrangement. Productive Simpson clonality was computed per sample as the square root of Simpson's diversity index over productive rearrangements. Not all clones reach the TCRdb copy of this immuneACCESS table, which keeps in-frame sequences only. Checked studies attribute under half of the gap to unresolved V genes and leave the rest unexplained. That table supplies the V and J calls and clone size; D and trimming were determined from the DNA. The sample table holds about 160,000 clones, of which around four fifths were seen once. The biggest ten clones account for about an eighth of the sample.

Trimming costs V 0 bases and J 4 bases, and their ends lie 7 bases apart. The CDR3 spans 15 residues, from the cysteine through the phenylalanine. The CDR3 DNA has 45 bases and is translated from base 1. CDR1 LNHNV and CDR2 YYDKDF are derived from the germline V gene (reference sequence). As to this clone: The clone's antigen remains unknown. No base quality information exists; no much larger clone differs at one position.

Another Seattle source contributed samples from volunteer blood donors who had recovered from COVID-19. Whole blood was collected in K2EDTA tubes by collaborating institutions according to the institutions' own protocols. Collaborator samples were shipped for TCRbeta analysis as frozen whole blood, isolated PBMCs, or DNA extracted from either sample type. This sequence uses TRBV15 and TRBJ2-6, with the D gene call left open. This receptor was taken from a man between 65 and 85 years old who had recovered from COVID-19. The sequenced sample consisted of peripheral blood. The nucleotides are TGTGCCACCAGCAGAGACAGGTCCGGGGCCAACGTCCTGACTTTC. The translation is CATSRDRSGANVLTF.